The rows below give T cell receptor beta chains drawn from one sample of a study of beta chain features in type 1 diabetes. The protocol was immunoSEQ multiplex PCR, while the TCRdb copy is restricted to in-frame clones and leaves out a portion. This sample has about 180,000 clones, with 6.5% to 8.5% found just once. Specimen: central memory CD4+ T cells from blood. Receptors were obtained from a man between 18 and 29 years old with type 1 diabetes. Both conserved end residues are part of each CDR3. Each record gives: V gene, clone size, J gene, D gene, CDR3 DNA, CDR3 protein. The D gene is left open where the match is weak. A row's size may be missing; if present it is once, few, many or a size class.

V gene: TRBV7-9; clone size: NA; J gene: TRBJ2-1; D gene: TRBD2; CDR3 DNA: TGTGCCAGCAGCTTAGCGTTAGCGGGAACGTACAATGAGCAGTTCTTC; CDR3 protein: CASSLALAGTYNEQFF
V gene: TRBV5-4; clone size: NA; J gene: TRBJ2-1; D gene: TRBD1; CDR3 DNA: TGTGCCAGCAGCCCGTGGACAGGGGGCTATAAAGCGGGAGGCGGCAATGAGCAGTTCTTC; CDR3 protein: CASSPWTGGYKAGGGNEQFF
V gene: TRBV30; clone size: NA; J gene: TRBJ1-1; D gene: TRBD1; CDR3 DNA: TGTGCCTGGAGTGTCGCGGGACAGGGTCTCCCCGAAGCTTTCTTT; CDR3 protein: CAWSVAGQGLPEAFF
V gene: TRBV2; clone size: NA; J gene: TRBJ2-5; D gene: NA; CDR3 DNA: TGTGCCAGTGAAGAGAGGCAGATACAAGAGACCCAGTACTTC; CDR3 protein: CASEERQIQETQYF
V gene: TRBV7-8; clone size: NA; J gene: TRBJ2-2; D gene: NA; CDR3 DNA: TGTGCCAGCAGCTTAGCGAGTCCCTTGGTCACCGGGGAGCTGTTTTTT; CDR3 protein: CASSLASPLVTGELFF
V gene: TRBV27; clone size: NA; J gene: TRBJ2-1; D gene: NA; CDR3 DNA: TGTGCCAGCAGTTTATCGAAGAGGGTCATCTACAATGAGCAGTTCTTC; CDR3 protein: CASSLSKRVIYNEQFF
V gene: TRBV7-2; clone size: few; J gene: TRBJ2-7; D gene: NA; CDR3 DNA: TGTGCCAGCAGTCAAAGGGACTCAAAACTCTACGAGCAGTACTTC; CDR3 protein: CASSQRDSKLYEQYF
V gene: TRBV11-2; clone size: NA; J gene: TRBJ2-7; D gene: NA; CDR3 DNA: TGTGCCAGCAGCGACAGCACCTACGAGCAGTACTTC; CDR3 protein: CASSDSTYEQYF
V gene: TRBV5-4; clone size: few; J gene: TRBJ2-5; D gene: NA; CDR3 DNA: TGTGCCAGCAGCCCTAGTGATGAGACCCAGTACTTC; CDR3 protein: CASSPSDETQYF
V gene: TRBV29-1; clone size: NA; J gene: TRBJ2-7; D gene: NA; CDR3 DNA: TGCAGCGCCATCTTAAGCAACGAGCAGTACTTC; CDR3 protein: CSAILSNEQYF
V gene: TRBV5-1; clone size: few; J gene: TRBJ2-2; D gene: NA; CDR3 DNA: TGCGCCAGCAGCTTGGCCCAGGCTAACACCGGGGAGCTGTTTTTT; CDR3 protein: CASSLAQANTGELFF
V gene: TRBV28; clone size: few; J gene: TRBJ1-2; D gene: NA; CDR3 DNA: TGTGCCAGCTCCCGGGGAAACTATGGCTACACCTTC; CDR3 protein: CASSRGNYGYTF
V gene: TRBV6-1; clone size: NA; J gene: TRBJ2-7; D gene: TRBD1; CDR3 DNA: TGTGCCAGCAGAACCACAGGGGGAAGAACCTACGAGCAGTACTTC; CDR3 protein: CASRTTGGRTYEQYF
V gene: TRBV7-2; clone size: few; J gene: TRBJ2-2; D gene: NA; CDR3 DNA: TGTGCCAGCAGACATGACAGTTGGGAGCTGTTTTTT; CDR3 protein: CASRHDSWELFF
V gene: TRBV5-1; clone size: NA; J gene: TRBJ2-2; D gene: NA; CDR3 DNA: TGCGCCAGCAGCCCGATACAGGGTGCGAGTACCGGGGAGCTGTTTTTT; CDR3 protein: CASSPIQGASTGELFF
V gene: TRBV9; clone size: NA; J gene: TRBJ1-1; D gene: TRBD1; CDR3 DNA: TGTGCCAGCAGCGTAGGCGGGCGACAGGGCACTGAAGCTTTCTTT; CDR3 protein: CASSVGGRQGTEAFF
V gene: TRBV5-4; clone size: NA; J gene: TRBJ2-5; D gene: NA; CDR3 DNA: TGTGCCAGCAGCTTGGGCAGGGCGCGAGCAGGAGAGACCCAGTACTTC; CDR3 protein: CASSLGRARAGETQYF
V gene: TRBV7-2; clone size: few; J gene: TRBJ2-7; D gene: NA; CDR3 DNA: TGTGCCAGCAGCTATAGAACTAGCAGTAGTTCCTACGAGCAGTACTTC; CDR3 protein: CASSYRTSSSSYEQYF
V gene: TRBV27; clone size: many; J gene: TRBJ2-1; D gene: TRBD1; CDR3 DNA: TGTGCCAGCAGTTTGACAGGGGGCAATGAGCAGTTCTTC; CDR3 protein: CASSLTGGNEQFF
V gene: TRBV28; clone size: few; J gene: TRBJ2-2; D gene: TRBD2; CDR3 DNA: TGTGCCAGCAGCCCCGGGGGGTTATCGGCCGGGGAGCTGTTTTTT; CDR3 protein: CASSPGGLSAGELFF
V gene: TRBV18; clone size: few; J gene: TRBJ2-3; D gene: NA; CDR3 DNA: TGTGCCAGCTCACCACTTTCTGGCTCTCGGGCAGATACGCAGTATTTT; CDR3 protein: CASSPLSGSRADTQYF
V gene: TRBV28; clone size: few; J gene: TRBJ2-7; D gene: TRBD2; CDR3 DNA: TGTGCCAGCAGTTTCCCTCCTAGCGGGAGTCACGAGCAGTACTTC; CDR3 protein: CASSFPPSGSHEQYF
V gene: TRBV10-3; clone size: NA; J gene: TRBJ1-4; D gene: TRBD1; CDR3 DNA: TGTGCCACCAGGGACAGGGGGAAAACTAATGAAAAACTGTTTTTT; CDR3 protein: CATRDRGKTNEKLFF
V gene: TRBV7-2; clone size: NA; J gene: TRBJ2-1; D gene: TRBD2; CDR3 DNA: TGTGCCAGCAGCACGCCTAGCGGAAACAATGAGCAGTTCTTC; CDR3 protein: CASSTPSGNNEQFF
V gene: TRBV28; clone size: many; J gene: TRBJ2-3; D gene: NA; CDR3 DNA: TGTGCCAGCAGTGGAGGGGGCTCAGATACGCAGTATTTT; CDR3 protein: CASSGGGSDTQYF
V gene: TRBV7-9; clone size: few; J gene: TRBJ1-2; D gene: TRBD1; CDR3 DNA: TGTGCCAGCAGCTTGACAGGGCAGTATGGCTACACCTTC; CDR3 protein: CASSLTGQYGYTF
V gene: TRBV7-2; clone size: NA; J gene: TRBJ2-7; D gene: TRBD2; CDR3 DNA: TGTGCCAGCAGCTTAGTCCTAGCGGGAGGCACCTACGAGCAGTACTTC; CDR3 protein: CASSLVLAGGTYEQYF
V gene: TRBV18; clone size: few; J gene: TRBJ2-2; D gene: NA; CDR3 DNA: TGTGCCAGCTCACCCCCGGGGACCGGGGAGCTGTTTTTT; CDR3 protein: CASSPPGTGELFF
V gene: TRBV4-1; clone size: NA; J gene: TRBJ2-5; D gene: NA; CDR3 DNA: TGCGCCAGCAGCCAAGATGGGGCAGAGACCCAGTACTTC; CDR3 protein: CASSQDGAETQYF
V gene: TRBV7-9; clone size: NA; J gene: TRBJ2-3; D gene: NA; CDR3 DNA: TGTGCCTTGGGGGACTCTCACACAGATACGCAGTATTTT; CDR3 protein: CALGDSHTDTQYF
V gene: TRBV5-4; clone size: NA; J gene: TRBJ1-1; D gene: TRBD1; CDR3 DNA: TGTGCCAGCAGCTTAGAGACAGGGGGCAACACTGAAGCTTTCTTT; CDR3 protein: CASSLETGGNTEAFF
V gene: TRBV2; clone size: few; J gene: TRBJ2-2; D gene: NA; CDR3 DNA: TGTGCCAGCAGTGAGGACTATACCGGGGAGCTGTTTTTT; CDR3 protein: CASSEDYTGELFF
V gene: TRBV13; clone size: NA; J gene: TRBJ2-5; D gene: NA; CDR3 DNA: TGTGCCAGCAGCTCCCGCCAGGGGGGTGAGACCCAGTACTTC; CDR3 protein: CASSSRQGGETQYF
V gene: TRBV7-9; clone size: few; J gene: TRBJ2-7; D gene: TRBD1; CDR3 DNA: TGTGCCAGCTCCAATCTCGGACAGGGACGAAACTACGAGCAGTACTTC; CDR3 protein: CASSNLGQGRNYEQYF
V gene: TRBV28; clone size: few; J gene: TRBJ2-5; D gene: TRBD1; CDR3 DNA: TGTGCCAGCGTAGGTGACAGGGGTTCGGGAGAGACCCAGTACTTC; CDR3 protein: CASVGDRGSGETQYF
V gene: TRBV4-3; clone size: many; J gene: TRBJ1-6; D gene: TRBD1; CDR3 DNA: TGCGCCAGCAGCCTAGGAGGACAGGGGGATTCACCCCTCCACTTT; CDR3 protein: CASSLGGQGDSPLHF
V gene: TRBV5-1; clone size: many; J gene: TRBJ1-5; D gene: NA; CDR3 DNA: TGCGCCAGCAGCCAGAACGGGGATCAGCCCCAGCATTTT; CDR3 protein: CASSQNGDQPQHF
V gene: TRBV10-3; clone size: few; J gene: TRBJ2-1; D gene: TRBD1; CDR3 DNA: TGTGCCATCAGTGAGTCGCGGGACAGGGGGCGTGAGCAGTTCTTC; CDR3 protein: CAISESRDRGREQFF
V gene: TRBV14; clone size: NA; J gene: TRBJ2-5; D gene: TRBD2; CDR3 DNA: TGTGCCAGCAGCCCTAGCGGGAGGGCCCAGTACCAAGAGACCCAGTACTTC; CDR3 protein: CASSPSGRAQYQETQYF
V gene: TRBV2; clone size: few; J gene: TRBJ2-5; D gene: NA; CDR3 DNA: TGTGCCAGTACCCCGGTGGAGACCCAGTACTTC; CDR3 protein: CASTPVETQYF
V gene: TRBV19; clone size: few; J gene: TRBJ1-5; D gene: TRBD1; CDR3 DNA: TGTGCCAGTACTCCTTCGACAGGGTCCAATCAGCCCCAGCATTTT; CDR3 protein: CASTPSTGSNQPQHF
V gene: TRBV30; clone size: few; J gene: TRBJ2-7; D gene: TRBD1; CDR3 DNA: TGTGCCTCAAACCACCTCGGGACAGCTTACGAGCAGTACTTC; CDR3 protein: CASNHLGTAYEQYF
V gene: TRBV5-6; clone size: few; J gene: TRBJ2-7; D gene: NA; CDR3 DNA: TGCGCCAGCAGCCTACAGGGAGCCTACGAGCAGTACTTC; CDR3 protein: CASSLQGAYEQYF
V gene: TRBV19; clone size: few; J gene: TRBJ1-3; D gene: NA; CDR3 DNA: TGTGCCAGTAAACCCCAGGGGACCTCTGGAAACACCATATATTTT; CDR3 protein: CASKPQGTSGNTIYF
V gene: TRBV27; clone size: NA; J gene: TRBJ2-7; D gene: NA; CDR3 DNA: TGTGCCAGCAGGATAAGACACCCCGCCTACGAGCAGTACTTC; CDR3 protein: CASRIRHPAYEQYF
V gene: TRBV2; clone size: few; J gene: TRBJ2-3; D gene: TRBD2; CDR3 DNA: TGTGCCAGCAGTGAAGGCGGGGGGCAAGGAGATACGCAGTATTTT; CDR3 protein: CASSEGGGQGDTQYF
V gene: TRBV28; clone size: few; J gene: TRBJ2-7; D gene: NA; CDR3 DNA: TGTGCCAGCAGTATCCCGTACTACGAGCAGTACTTC; CDR3 protein: CASSIPYYEQYF
V gene: TRBV4-3; clone size: few; J gene: TRBJ1-1; D gene: TRBD1; CDR3 DNA: TGCGCCAGCAGCCAAGACGGCAGGGGGCTCACTGAAGCTTTCTTT; CDR3 protein: CASSQDGRGLTEAFF
V gene: TRBV7-9; clone size: few; J gene: TRBJ2-7; D gene: TRBD1; CDR3 DNA: TGTGCCAGCAGCTTTTCAGGGGGATCCTACGAGCAGTACTTC; CDR3 protein: CASSFSGGSYEQYF
V gene: TRBV30; clone size: NA; J gene: TRBJ2-5; D gene: NA; CDR3 DNA: TGTGCCTGGAGTGTTTCGGGGGAGACCCAGTACTTC; CDR3 protein: CAWSVSGETQYF
V gene: TRBV30; clone size: few; J gene: TRBJ2-7; D gene: NA; CDR3 DNA: TGTGCCTGGAGTCGCGGGGCCTCCTACGAGCAGTACTTC; CDR3 protein: CAWSRGASYEQYF
V gene: TRBV4-2; clone size: NA; J gene: TRBJ1-5; D gene: NA; CDR3 DNA: TGTGCCAGCAGCCTAAATCCGAATCAGCCCCAGCATTTT; CDR3 protein: CASSLNPNQPQHF
V gene: TRBV5-5; clone size: NA; J gene: TRBJ2-1; D gene: TRBD2; CDR3 DNA: TGTGCCAGCAGCTTACTAGCGGGGGCCCTCTACAATGAGCAGTTCTTC; CDR3 protein: CASSLLAGALYNEQFF
V gene: TRBV28; clone size: few; J gene: TRBJ2-7; D gene: TRBD1; CDR3 DNA: TGTGCCAGCAGTCCCGCACAGGGGTACGAGCAGTACTTC; CDR3 protein: CASSPAQGYEQYF
V gene: TRBV27; clone size: few; J gene: TRBJ2-5; D gene: NA; CDR3 DNA: TGTGCCAGCAGTTACAGGCCGTTCCAAGAGACCCAGTACTTC; CDR3 protein: CASSYRPFQETQYF
V gene: TRBV7-7; clone size: NA; J gene: TRBJ2-5; D gene: NA; CDR3 DNA: TGTGCCAGCAGCTCGGGAGTCCAGGAGACCCAGTACTTC; CDR3 protein: CASSSGVQETQYF
V gene: TRBV13; clone size: few; J gene: TRBJ1-1; D gene: TRBD1; CDR3 DNA: TGTGCCCACTATCCGAGGGACAGGAACACTGAAGCTTTCTTT; CDR3 protein: CAHYPRDRNTEAFF
V gene: TRBV30; clone size: few; J gene: TRBJ2-7; D gene: TRBD1; CDR3 DNA: TGTGCCTGGGCCCGGACAGGGAAGGTCAACGAGCAGTACTTC; CDR3 protein: CAWARTGKVNEQYF